This T cell receptor (beta chain) stems from a study of T cell repertoires in cytomegalovirus infection. Whole-study context: Through public TCR beta signatures, both CMV infection and matching HLA type were indicated. Overall study findings and caveats: Carriers of CMV and the relevant HLA type were discriminated by public TCR beta frequency.

V dropped 6 bases and J dropped 4 bases, with 12 bases sitting between them. This CDR3 is built from 13 residues. CDR1 is SGHVS, CDR2 FQNEAQ, per germline. This clonotype was observed many times. Antigen unknown. TCRdb passed the reads through MiXCR, listing each CDR3 protein once. There are a few hundred thousand distinct CDR3 sequences in the sample; approximately 15% occur only once, and 8.8% lies in the top ten. The clonotype comes from a human donor in good health (CMV status not recorded). Some clones in this sample may be carry-over from other donors' samples. The genes are TRBV7-8 and TRBJ1-1; D is perhaps TRBD1 (5 bases). The sequenced sample consisted of PBMCs. CDR3 DNA sequence: TGTGCCAGCAGTCAGGGTATGGGCACTGAAGCTTTCTTT. Residues: CASSQGMGTEAFF.